The rows below give T cell receptor beta chains drawn from one sample of a study of cytomegalovirus exposure and HLA in healthy donors. Sequenced by immunoSEQ multiplex PCR; TCRdb stores in-frame clones only, minus some. The table has some 150,000 clones, about 60% seen once. Sequencing used PBMCs. The receptor source for this set is a woman aged 55-70 years in good health and CMV-seropositive. The CDR3 runs from the conserved cysteine through the conserved F or W.

TRBJ1-1 | TRBV15 | CATSRGGAMNTEAFF
TRBJ2-5 | TRBV9 | CASSVGGGTGDQETQYF
TRBJ2-1 | TRBV9 | CASSVGGTSGYNEQFF
TRBJ2-1 | TRBV30 | CAWSVGGSKAFF
TRBJ1-2 | TRBV7-3 | CASSPQPRGRTGGYTF
TRBJ2-1 | TRBV18 | CASSYDRARANEQFF
TRBJ2-1 | TRBV30 | CAWSPRDYRGEGEQFF
TRBJ1-3 | TRBV4-3 | CASSQAGAGNTIYF
TRBJ1-2 | TRBV7-2 | CASSLTGGANYGYTF
TRBJ2-7 | TRBV6-5 | CASSLAGGRRYEQYF
TRBJ1-5 | TRBV28 | CASSVDPRQASNQPQHF
TRBJ2-3 | TRBV27 | CASSRKGVTAQYF
TRBJ2-5 | TRBV15 | CATSPLGKVRETQYF
TRBJ1-2 | TRBV5-1 | CASSLLQGKNGYTF
TRBJ1-5 | TRBV2 | CASSVGQNQPQHF
TRBJ2-5 | TRBV15 | CATSSRGGGETQYF
TRBJ2-3 | TRBV5-1 | CASSVGQGADTQYF
TRBJ1-5 | TRBV28 | CASSLGKTGGVGQPQHF
TRBJ1-1 | TRBV5-4 | CASSTPRTGDPEAFF
TRBJ2-5 | TRBV7-6 | CASSLESSGRWETQYF
TRBJ2-3 | TRBV13 | CASSESGSGSSTDTQYF
TRBJ2-7 | TRBV6-5 | CASSYSGQGYEQYF
TRBJ2-7 | TRBV27 | CASSLVQGWNEQYF
TRBJ1-2 | TRBV6-4 | CASSDSNGYGYTF
TRBJ2-7 | TRBV28 | CASIPSLAGGGSYEQYF
TRBJ2-4 | TRBV29-1 | CSVAYRGENIQYF
TRBJ1-1 | TRBV7-8 | CASSLAPPGLSTEAFF
TRBJ2-7 | TRBV7-9 | CASSPTKTSRRTYEQYF
TRBJ2-5 | TRBV5-1 | CASSLGTGDETQYF
TRBJ1-1 | TRBV9 | CASQQVGDTEAFF
TRBJ2-5 | TRBV29-1 | CSVAGRGSQETQYF
TRBJ2-3 | TRBV19 | CASSPGLAGPTDTQYF
TRBJ2-2 | TRBV14 | CASSLTGTGGTANTGELFF
TRBJ2-7 | TRBV10-2 | CASSGHEQYF
TRBJ1-1 | TRBV4-1 | CASSQVRPGGRGTEAFF
TRBJ1-3 | TRBV19 | CASTPGGQGASPGNTIYF
TRBJ2-1 | TRBV7-2 | CASSLARENNEQFF
TRBJ2-7 | TRBV27 | CASSRVGGGEQYF
TRBJ2-1 | TRBV6-1 | CASTSGRAWGNEQFF
TRBJ2-7 | TRBV7-6 | CASSLGGLARSYEQYF
TRBJ2-1 | TRBV19 | CASSKGQVGEQFF
TRBJ2-2 | TRBV7-2 | CASSLTSGTGELFF
TRBJ2-1 | TRBV7-2 | CASSLERDNEQFF
TRBJ1-5 | TRBV4-2 | CASSLSDTSNQPQHF
TRBJ1-5 | TRBV7-2 | CASSSNSNQPQHF
TRBJ2-3 | TRBV19 | CASSMGGTLTDTQYF
TRBJ1-2 | TRBV11-2 | CASARSGGNIEDGYTF
TRBJ2-3 | TRBV25-1 | CASSGSGFTQYF
TRBJ2-5 | TRBV11-2 | CASSKPGLGRETQYF